A selection of T cell receptor beta chains follows, all from one sample in a study of CD8+ T cells in alopecia areata. Only in-frame clones appear in the TCRdb table, and some are missing; sequencing was by immunoSEQ multiplex PCR. The sample carries 200,000 to 250,000 clones, approximately 70% recorded once. The material was CD4+ T cells sorted from blood, obtained around week 44, from a patient treated with tofacitinib. The receptors come from a human donor with alopecia areata. Each CDR3 is given with its conserved first and last residue. The order of the fields is D gene, J gene, V gene, clone size, CDR3 DNA, CDR3 protein. A D gene is named only where the DNA matches it firmly. Some rows have no size entry. The others give once, few or many, or a class for an expanded clone.

D gene: NA
J gene: TRBJ2-6
V gene: TRBV11-2
clone size: NA
CDR3 DNA: TGTGCCAGCAGCCAGATAGGGGGCTCTGGGGCCAACGTCCTGACTTTC
CDR3 protein: CASSQIGGSGANVLTF

D gene: NA
J gene: TRBJ2-3
V gene: TRBV29-1
clone size: NA
CDR3 DNA: TGCAGCGTAAACCGGCTAGCCACAGATACGCAGTATTTT
CDR3 protein: CSVNRLATDTQYF

D gene: NA
J gene: TRBJ1-1
V gene: TRBV9
clone size: NA
CDR3 DNA: TGTGCCAGCAGCGTAGAGGACATCGCCTTTGAAGCTTTCTTT
CDR3 protein: CASSVEDIAFEAFF

D gene: TRBD1
J gene: TRBJ1-1
V gene: TRBV5-1
clone size: NA
CDR3 DNA: TGCGCCAGCAGCTTGGTCGCAGGGGGGTTCGACGCTTTCTTT
CDR3 protein: CASSLVAGGFDAFF

D gene: TRBD2
J gene: TRBJ2-7
V gene: TRBV7-9
clone size: few
CDR3 DNA: TGTGCCAGCAGCTTACTAGGGACTAGGAGTTCCGAGCAGTACTTC
CDR3 protein: CASSLLGTRSSEQYF

D gene: TRBD1
J gene: TRBJ2-7
V gene: TRBV7-9
clone size: few
CDR3 DNA: TGTGCCAGCAGCTTATTCAGACGGGACAGTGGGGACGAGCAGTACTTC
CDR3 protein: CASSLFRRDSGDEQYF

D gene: NA
J gene: TRBJ1-2
V gene: TRBV25-1
clone size: NA
CDR3 DNA: TGTGCCAGCAGGGGGAATCGGGGCTACACCTTC
CDR3 protein: CASRGNRGYTF

D gene: NA
J gene: TRBJ1-1
V gene: TRBV5-1
clone size: NA
CDR3 DNA: TGCGCCAGCAGCTTGGTCATCGGGGGAAAGGGGAACACTGAAGCTTTCTTT
CDR3 protein: CASSLVIGGKGNTEAFF

D gene: NA
J gene: TRBJ2-3
V gene: TRBV19
clone size: NA
CDR3 DNA: TGTGCCAGTAGTACCGGGCCGAAGAAATCCACAGATACGCAGTATTTT
CDR3 protein: CASSTGPKKSTDTQYF

D gene: TRBD1
J gene: TRBJ2-7
V gene: TRBV9
clone size: NA
CDR3 DNA: TGTGCCAGCAGCACGACAGGGAACCACGAGCAGTACTTC
CDR3 protein: CASSTTGNHEQYF

D gene: TRBD1
J gene: TRBJ2-7
V gene: TRBV18
clone size: NA
CDR3 DNA: TGTGCCAGCTCAGACGGACAGGGGGGACAGGGACGGGCCTCCGAGCAGTACTTC
CDR3 protein: CASSDGQGGQGRASEQYF

D gene: NA
J gene: TRBJ1-1
V gene: TRBV27
clone size: few
CDR3 DNA: TGTGCCAGCAGTCGTGATAAAGGAAACACTGAAGCTTTCTTT
CDR3 protein: CASSRDKGNTEAFF

D gene: NA
J gene: TRBJ2-1
V gene: TRBV5-1
clone size: NA
CDR3 DNA: TGCGCCAGCAGCTTGGCCACCCGGGCCTCTAAGCAGTTCTTC
CDR3 protein: CASSLATRASKQFF

D gene: NA
J gene: TRBJ1-2
V gene: TRBV30
clone size: NA
CDR3 DNA: TGTGCCTGGAGGCTAGACGGCAGTGGCTACACCTTC
CDR3 protein: CAWRLDGSGYTF

D gene: NA
J gene: TRBJ2-7
V gene: TRBV5-1
clone size: NA
CDR3 DNA: TGCGCCAGCAGCTTGGCCCAAATCGGTGGGGTCGAGCAGTACTTC
CDR3 protein: CASSLAQIGGVEQYF

D gene: NA
J gene: TRBJ1-4
V gene: TRBV6-1
clone size: NA
CDR3 DNA: TGTGCCAGCAGTGAACGAGGGACGTTAAAAGAAAAACTGTTTTTT
CDR3 protein: CASSERGTLKEKLFF

D gene: NA
J gene: TRBJ2-2
V gene: TRBV14
clone size: few
CDR3 DNA: TGTGCCAGCAGCCAACTGGGTTTTACCGGGGAGCTGTTTTTT
CDR3 protein: CASSQLGFTGELFF

D gene: TRBD2
J gene: TRBJ2-3
V gene: TRBV19
clone size: once
CDR3 DNA: TGTGCCAGTAGTTCCGAGCGGGGGAGAACAGATACGCAGTATTTT
CDR3 protein: CASSSERGRTDTQYF

D gene: TRBD2
J gene: TRBJ2-6
V gene: TRBV2
clone size: few
CDR3 DNA: TGTGCCAGCACCGGAGCGGGGAGCTCTGGGGCCAACGTCCTGACTTTC
CDR3 protein: CASTGAGSSGANVLTF

D gene: TRBD2
J gene: TRBJ2-1
V gene: TRBV5-1
clone size: many
CDR3 DNA: TGCGCCAGCAGCTTAGCTAGCGGGGGAAGCAATGAGCAGTTCTTC
CDR3 protein: CASSLASGGSNEQFF

D gene: TRBD2
J gene: TRBJ2-5
V gene: TRBV11-2
clone size: NA
CDR3 DNA: TGTGCCAGCAGCTTAGCGGGGGGAGAGACCCAGTACTTC
CDR3 protein: CASSLAGGETQYF

D gene: NA
J gene: TRBJ1-1
V gene: TRBV30
clone size: NA
CDR3 DNA: TGTGCCTGGAGTGTATCCTCGAACACTGAAGCTTTCTTT
CDR3 protein: CAWSVSSNTEAFF

D gene: NA
J gene: TRBJ2-1
V gene: TRBV7-2
clone size: few
CDR3 DNA: TGTGCCAGCAGCCCCAATAACGGGGCCTCCTACAATGAGCAGTTCTTC
CDR3 protein: CASSPNNGASYNEQFF

D gene: NA
J gene: TRBJ2-7
V gene: TRBV7-7
clone size: NA
CDR3 DNA: TGTGCCAGCAGCCGTACGGGGGCCAACGAGCAGTACTTC
CDR3 protein: CASSRTGANEQYF

D gene: NA
J gene: TRBJ1-2
V gene: TRBV28
clone size: NA
CDR3 DNA: TGTGCCAGCAGTTTAGCGGCAGGGTTAAACTATGGCTACACCTTC
CDR3 protein: CASSLAAGLNYGYTF

D gene: NA
J gene: TRBJ2-7
V gene: TRBV6-6
clone size: NA
CDR3 DNA: TGTGCCAGCTGTGGGGGCGGGTACGAGCAGTACTTC
CDR3 protein: CASCGGGYEQYF

D gene: TRBD1
J gene: TRBJ1-1
V gene: TRBV29-1
clone size: once
CDR3 DNA: TGCAGCGTTAGGACAGGGTGGGAAGCTTTCTTT
CDR3 protein: CSVRTGWEAFF

D gene: NA
J gene: TRBJ2-7
V gene: TRBV7-9
clone size: many
CDR3 DNA: TGTGCCAGCAGCTTAAGGGACTCAAGCTACGAGCAGTACTTC
CDR3 protein: CASSLRDSSYEQYF

D gene: NA
J gene: TRBJ1-5
V gene: TRBV30
clone size: NA
CDR3 DNA: TGTGCCTGGAGTGTACGAGGAGGGAACCAGCCCCAGCATTTT
CDR3 protein: CAWSVRGGNQPQHF

D gene: TRBD1
J gene: TRBJ1-5
V gene: TRBV2
clone size: NA
CDR3 DNA: TGTGCCAGCCAGACAGGGTTAAGCAATCAGCCCCAGCATTTT
CDR3 protein: CASQTGLSNQPQHF

D gene: NA
J gene: TRBJ1-1
V gene: TRBV9
clone size: NA
CDR3 DNA: TGTGCCAGCAGCGTAGATCCGGGGCGGAACACTGAAGCTTTCTTT
CDR3 protein: CASSVDPGRNTEAFF

D gene: NA
J gene: TRBJ2-3
V gene: TRBV7-2
clone size: few
CDR3 DNA: TGTGCCAGCAGCCCACTAGGACTGACAGATACGCAGTATTTT
CDR3 protein: CASSPLGLTDTQYF

D gene: NA
J gene: TRBJ1-1
V gene: TRBV5-1
clone size: NA
CDR3 DNA: TGCGCCAGCAGCCTCGGAAAACTGAACACTGAAGCTTTCTTT
CDR3 protein: CASSLGKLNTEAFF

D gene: NA
J gene: TRBJ2-3
V gene: TRBV15
clone size: NA
CDR3 DNA: TGTGCCACCTCGCGGGCTATGGATACGCAGTATTTT
CDR3 protein: CATSRAMDTQYF

D gene: NA
J gene: TRBJ2-7
V gene: TRBV5-1
clone size: NA
CDR3 DNA: TGCGCCAGCAGCTTGGGACAGACCTCCTACGAGCAGTACTTC
CDR3 protein: CASSLGQTSYEQYF

D gene: NA
J gene: TRBJ1-1
V gene: TRBV7-7
clone size: NA
CDR3 DNA: TGTGCCAGCAGCTTAAAGGTGAACACTGAAGCTTTCTTT
CDR3 protein: CASSLKVNTEAFF

D gene: NA
J gene: TRBJ2-6
V gene: TRBV7-9
clone size: NA
CDR3 DNA: TGTGCCAGCAGCCCCATGGGGGACACTACCTCTGGGGCCAACGTCCTGACTTTC
CDR3 protein: CASSPMGDTTSGANVLTF

D gene: TRBD2
J gene: TRBJ2-5
V gene: TRBV2
clone size: NA
CDR3 DNA: TGTGCCAGCAGTGAAGCCTCCGCCGGGACTAAAGAGACCCAGTACTTC
CDR3 protein: CASSEASAGTKETQYF

D gene: NA
J gene: TRBJ1-4
V gene: TRBV15
clone size: NA
CDR3 DNA: TGTGCCACCAGCAGAGTTCGGGGAGATAATGAAAAACTGTTTTTT
CDR3 protein: CATSRVRGDNEKLFF

D gene: TRBD1
J gene: TRBJ2-7
V gene: TRBV7-2
clone size: once
CDR3 DNA: TGTGCCAGCAGGCAGCCGGGACAGGGTTCCTACGAGCAGTACTTC
CDR3 protein: CASRQPGQGSYEQYF

D gene: NA
J gene: TRBJ2-7
V gene: TRBV6-1
clone size: NA
CDR3 DNA: TGTGCCAGCAGCAGGGTCAACGAGCAGTACTTC
CDR3 protein: CASSRVNEQYF